The 26 T cell receptor beta chains below were found in one sample sequenced in a study of human T cells and chemical hapten exposure. TCRdb used MiXCR to reprocess the RACE reads, holding one entry per CDR3 protein. The sample includes approximately 100,000 distinct CDR3 sequences, about 11% of them seen just once. Regarding time point: patch test 1, 2 weeks after DPC sensitization. The treatment is: therapeutic diphenylcyclopropenone sensitization with weekly scalp DPC. This specimen consisted of whole blood, obtained in connection with sensitization to the hapten diphenylcyclopropenone (DPC). The receptors originated from a woman between 40 and 55 years old with alopecia areata. Some clones in this sample may be carry-over from other donors' samples.

This clonotype was counted only a few times. V usage is TRBV25-1 and J usage is TRBJ1-5, with D possibly TRBD1 on 6 matching bases. Per the germline V gene, CDR1 is MGHDK and CDR2 is SYGVNS. The germline V and J ends were trimmed by 4 bases and 4 bases, with 14 bases remaining between them. This CDR3 spans 15 amino acids. CDR3 residues: CASSATGSPNQPQHF. The CDR3 coding sequence is TGTGCCAGCAGTGCCACAGGGAGCCCGAATCAGCCCCAGCATTTT.

This clonotype occurred many times. The V call is TRBV28, the J call TRBJ1-2; perhaps TRBD1 as D (5 bases). Trimming left V 10 bases short and J 1 base short, with 10 bases between. CDR1 MDHEN and CDR2 SYDVKM come from the germline V gene. The CDR3 spans 12 residues. In DNA form, the CDR3 reads TGTGCCATCAGCGACAGTAACTATGGCTACACCTTC. Protein product: CAISDSNYGYTF.

Worth noting for this clonotype: A much larger clonotype is one base distant, so this may be a read error. The chain has TRBV2 and TRBJ1-1, with 10 bases identical to TRBD1. The CDR3 runs to 15 residues. Germline V CDR1 and CDR2: SNHLY, FYNNEI. The CDR3 region is CASTPDRGLGTEAYF. The CDR3 DNA is TGTGCCAGCACCCCCGACAGGGGGCTGGGCACTGAAGCTTACTTT.

This chain links TRBV6-2 or TRBV6-3 with TRBJ1-6, with 7 positions matching TRBD1. The germline V gene encodes CDR1 MNHEY and CDR2 SVGEGT. The CDR3 spans 14 residues. V gave up 5 bases and J gave up 9 bases; unmatched junction bases: 7. As DNA, the CDR3 is TGTGCCAGCAGTCGGACAGGCGAGGGTTCACCCCTCCACTTT. It specifies CASSRTGEGSPLHF.

The sample holds many counts of this clonotype. The gene calls are TRBV18 and TRBJ1-2; no reliable D call. The CDR3 contains 14 residues. Germline V lookup: CDR1 KGHSH, CDR2 LQKENI. V shed 0 bases and J shed 5 bases, with 10 bases lying between them. The CDR3 DNA sequence: TGTGCCAGCTCACCACCGGCCAGCAAATATGGCTACACCTTC. Residues: CASSPPASKYGYTF.

This clonotype was found many times. The rearrangement uses TRBV27 and TRBJ1-5, with D unresolved. V was trimmed by 3 bases and J by 6 bases, leaving 18 bases between them. Germline V lookup: CDR1 MNHEY, CDR2 SMNVEV (reference sequence). The CDR3 length is 16 residues. The CDR3 here is CASSFHPPGWAQPQHF. As DNA, the CDR3 is TGTGCCAGCAGTTTCCACCCCCCGGGGTGGGCTCAGCCCCAGCATTTT.

This clonotype was observed at least ten times. V and J are TRBV5-4 and TRBJ2-1; the match to TRBD2 covers 11 bases. Germline lookup yields CDR1 SGHNT and CDR2 YYREEE (reference sequence). This CDR3 region has 15 residues. With 3 bases clipped from V and 8 bases from J, the junction kept 7 bases outside the gene matches. The CDR3 sequence: CASSSLAGGRDEQFF. The CDR3 DNA reads as TGTGCCAGCAGCTCTCTAGCGGGGGGTCGGGATGAGCAGTTCTTC.

This clonotype was picked up a small number of times. The chain recombines TRBV15 with TRBJ1-3, with D unresolved. The CDR3 is 14 residues long. The germline CDR1 and CDR2 sequences are LNHNV and YYDKDF (reference sequence). Trimming cost V 4 bases and J 2 bases, with 9 bases left between them. The CDR3 protein is CATSTGITGNTIYF. The CDR3 DNA reads TGTGCCACCAGCACGGGGATCACTGGAAACACCATATATTTT.

This clonotype was observed many times. The V gene is TRBV28, the J gene TRBJ2-2; maybe TRBD1 (6 bases). Trimming removed 6 bases at V and 0 bases at J, with 11 bases between. Looked up from germline, CDR1 is MDHEN and CDR2 is SYDVKM. CDR3 length equals 15 residues. The CDR3 region is CASRPGTTNTGELFF. The CDR3 region has the DNA TGTGCCAGCAGACCCGGGACAACGAACACCGGGGAGCTGTTTTTT.

This clonotype was counted at least ten times. This chain uses TRBV18 with TRBJ2-5; 8 bases are shared with TRBD2. The J segment lost 3 bases and the V segment lost 5 bases, leaving 2 bases of the junction unmatched. Germline V gene data show CDR1 as KGHSH and CDR2 as LQKENI. The CDR3 has 13 amino acids. CDR3 in DNA: TGTGCCAGCTCAACCGGGGGGGAAGAGACCCAGTACTTC. Protein sequence: CASSTGGEETQYF.

The chain carries TRBV25-1 and TRBJ2-6; D is unresolved. The germline V gene encodes CDR1 MGHDK and CDR2 SYGVNS. This CDR3 region has 13 residues. Trimming removed 8 bases at V and 2 bases at J, with 7 bases between. CDR3 in amino acids: CASRSAGANVLTF. CDR3 sequence (DNA): TGTGCCAGCCGCTCAGCTGGGGCCAACGTCCTGACTTTC.

V is TRBV12-3 or TRBV12-4 and J is TRBJ2-5, with D perhaps matching TRBD2 (5 bases). CDR3 length equals 13 residues. V lost 7 bases and J 5 bases, leaving 14 bases between the germline ends. CDR3 in amino acids: CASTLGREETQYF. In DNA form, the CDR3 reads TGTGCCAGCACCTTGGGAAGGGAGGAGACCCAGTACTTC.

This clonotype was observed many times. V is TRBV12-3 or TRBV12-4 and J is TRBJ2-6, with a weak D call TRBD1 (6 bases). Deletions cut 2 bases from V and 8 bases from J, with 10 bases between. This CDR3 is 14 amino acids long. CDR3 loop: CASSLRQETNVLTF. Written as DNA, the CDR3 is TGTGCCAGCAGTTTAAGACAGGAGACCAACGTCCTGACTTTC.

This clonotype was detected a few times. The DNA of the CDR3 is TGTGCCAGCAGTGAAGGGTCCAGGGGGCGGCGGCCCCAGCATTTT. Amino acids: CASSEGSRGRRPQHF. The chain is built from TRBV2 and TRBJ1-5; 8 bases align to TRBD1. The CDR3 loop spans 15 amino acids. The V gene end was trimmed by 1 base and the J gene end by 9 bases; junction bases not matched to a gene: 8. The V gene's germline CDR1 is SNHLY and CDR2 FYNNEI.

This clonotype has only a few counts. V usage is TRBV4-2 and J usage is TRBJ2-3; 9 nucleotides match TRBD2. V lost 4 bases and J lost 0; bases outside the gene matches: 11. Germline assignment: CDR1 LGHNA and CDR2 YNFKEQ. This CDR3 has 18 amino acids. The DNA of the CDR3 is TGTGCCAGCAGCCGTGGCGGGGGGGCGATTGCTAGCACAGATACGCAGTATTTT. This sequence encodes CASSRGGGAIASTDTQYF.

The genes are TRBV5-1 and TRBJ2-1; D is possibly TRBD2 (5 bases). This CDR3 spans 15 amino acids. CDR1 and CDR2 from the germline V gene are SGHRS and YFSETQ. With 0 bases removed from V and 2 bases from J, the gap between germline ends came to 9 bases. The CDR3 DNA reads as TGCGCCAGCAGCTTGGGAAGCGGAGCCTACAATGAGCAGTTCTTC. Its translation is CASSLGSGAYNEQFF.

The chain carries TRBV7-9 and TRBJ2-4; D call uncertain. V dropped 1 base and J dropped 1 base, with 11 bases sitting between them. This CDR3 has 16 residues. CDR1 SEHNR and CDR2 FQNEAQ come from the germline V gene (reference sequence). The CDR3 loop reads CASSLGGSGAKNIQYF. CDR3 in DNA: TGTGCCAGCAGCTTAGGAGGATCCGGGGCCAAAAACATTCAGTACTTC.

V usage is TRBV20-1 and J usage is TRBJ2-5, with 11 bases matching TRBD2. J gave up 7 bases and V 2 bases, and 12 bases lay outside the gene matches. Germline V gene sequence: CDR1 DFQATT, CDR2 SNEGSKA (reference sequence). This CDR3 has 16 residues. The CDR3 reads CSARKVAGGEVGTQYF. The CDR3 DNA follows: TGCAGTGCTAGAAAAGTAGCGGGAGGGGAAGTTGGGACCCAGTACTTC.

The rearrangement uses TRBV6-5 and TRBJ1-6; D perhaps matches TRBD1 (5 bases). CDR1 and CDR2 (germline): MNHEY, SVGAGI. V shed 4 bases and J shed 0 bases, with 16 bases lying between them. This CDR3 is 18 amino acids long. This chain's CDR3 is CASSFQDSLSSYNSPLHF. The CDR3, as DNA: TGTGCCAGCAGTTTCCAAGACAGTCTGAGCTCCTATAATTCACCCCTCCACTTT.

This clonotype was observed many times. The gene calls are TRBV6-1 and TRBJ1-6, with D unresolved. Germline V gene data show CDR1 as MNHNS and CDR2 as SASEGT. The V gene lost 3 bases and the J gene lost 10 bases, with 10 bases spanning the gap. The CDR3 covers 13 residues. CDR3 in DNA: TGTGCCAGCAGTGAGGACCTTAGGTCACCCCTCCACTTT. Its translation: CASSEDLRSPLHF.

V is TRBV3-1 and J is TRBJ2-7, with D uncertain. Trimming removed 1 base from V and 3 bases from J, with 10 bases in between. CDR1 and CDR2 from the germline V gene are LGHDT and YNNKEL (reference sequence). The CDR3 contains 14 residues. The CDR3 is CASSQGPANYEQYF. The CDR3 bases are TGTGCCAGCAGCCAAGGGCCAGCGAACTACGAGCAGTACTTC.

This clonotype was observed many times. This rearrangement joins TRBV5-6 to TRBJ2-1, with unresolved D. Trimming cost V 4 bases and J 0 bases, with 14 bases left between them. This CDR3 is built from 16 residues. CDR1 is SGHDT and CDR2 is YYEEEE in the germline V gene. The CDR3 bases are TGTGCCAGCAGCCGCCGAGTCACGAGCTCCTACAATGAGCAGTTCTTC. It codes for CASSRRVTSSYNEQFF.

This clonotype came up once. The chain uses TRBV12-3 or TRBV12-4 and TRBJ2-5; D might be TRBD1 (6 bases). The CDR3 totals 15 residues. The V end lost 5 bases, the J end lost 5 bases, and 18 bases lay between the germline ends. The CDR3 protein is CASSRWLQGSETQYF. The CDR3 nucleotides are TGTGCCAGCAGTCGATGGCTACAGGGCTCCGAGACCCAGTACTTC.

This clonotype was seen repeatedly, ten times or more. The genes are TRBV19 and TRBJ2-7; 7 nucleotides match TRBD2. V lost 6 bases, J lost 5 bases, and 16 bases stayed unmatched. CDR1 and CDR2 (germline): LNHDA, SQIVND (reference sequence). CDR3 length: 16 residues. The CDR3 DNA is TGTGCCAGTAGGCCCCGCGGTCGGGAGGAGGCCCACGAGCAGTACTTC. Its protein product is CASRPRGREEAHEQYF.

This clonotype was observed many times. This chain's CDR3 is CASNLAGKGSETQYF. The DNA for the CDR3 is TGTGCCAGCAACCTAGCGGGGAAGGGCTCGGAGACCCAGTACTTC. The chain joins TRBV7-2 to TRBJ2-5, with TRBD2 identical over 9 bases. Germline CDR1 and CDR2: SGHTA and FQGNSA. The CDR3 consists of 15 residues. J lost 5 bases, V lost 7 bases, and 11 bases had no gene match.

Ten or more counts support this clonotype. The J gene is TRBJ2-1, the V gene TRBV5-6; the D is unclear. Germline-derived CDR1 and CDR2 are SGHDT and YYEEEE. The ends were cut back, 5 bases at V and 8 bases at J, with 11 bases in the middle. The CDR3 has 12 amino acids. CDR3 region: CASRLGLHEQFF. In DNA form, the CDR3 reads TGTGCCAGCAGACTCGGCCTGCATGAGCAGTTCTTC. Looking up the rest from reference TRBV5-6 and TRBJ2-1 gives the full variable domain: DAGVTQSPTHLIKTRGQQVTLRCSPKSGHDTVSWYQQALGQGPQFIFQYYEEEERQRGNFPDRFSGHQFPNYSSELNVNALLLGDSALYLCASRLGLHEQFFGPGTRLTVL.